This record concerns one TCR beta chain sequence. No antigen is known for it. A junction boundary mismatches the germline segment, possibly from a read error. TCRdb used MiXCR to reprocess the 5' RACE reads, holding one entry per CDR3 protein. The sample has under 550,000 distinct CDR3 sequences; 25% to 30% are singletons. This specimen comes from a study of CD8 T cells in ankylosing spondylitis. Findings and limits, study-wide: Matched ankylosing spondylitis synovial fluid reportedly showed significant enrichment of disease-linked clones. Within ankylosing spondylitis blood, a TCR beta motif made up of eight or nine highly homologous variants appeared to be characteristic.

This CDR3 is 15 amino acids long. Germline CDR1 reads SGHRS; CDR2 reads YFSETQ. V gene TRBV5-1 combines with J gene TRBJ2-1; TRBD2 matches at 11 bases. The receptor's source is a male donor with ankylosing spondylitis. The sample taken for sequencing was blood, either unsorted or a sorted T cell fraction (not recorded which). CDR3 loop: CASSFTSGSGNQQFF. The CDR3 DNA reads TGCGCCAGCAGCTTTACTAGCGGGAGTGGCAATCAGCAGTTCTTC.